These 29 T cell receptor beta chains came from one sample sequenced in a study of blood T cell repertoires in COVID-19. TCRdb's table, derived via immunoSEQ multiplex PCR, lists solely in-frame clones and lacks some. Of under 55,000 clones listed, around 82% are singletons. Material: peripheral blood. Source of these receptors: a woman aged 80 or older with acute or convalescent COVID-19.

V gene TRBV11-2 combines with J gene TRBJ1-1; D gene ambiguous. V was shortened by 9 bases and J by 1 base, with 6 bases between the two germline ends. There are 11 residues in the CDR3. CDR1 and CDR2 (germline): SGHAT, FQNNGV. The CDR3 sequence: CASRGNTEAFF. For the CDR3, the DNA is TGTGCCAGTCGGGGGAACACTGAAGCTTTCTTT. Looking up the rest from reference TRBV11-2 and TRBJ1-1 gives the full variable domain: EAGVAQSPRYKIIEKRQSVAFWCNPISGHATLYWYQQILGQGPKLLIQFQNNGVVDDSQLPKDRFSAERLKGVDSTLKIQPAKLEDSAVYLCASRGNTEAFFGQGTRLTVV.

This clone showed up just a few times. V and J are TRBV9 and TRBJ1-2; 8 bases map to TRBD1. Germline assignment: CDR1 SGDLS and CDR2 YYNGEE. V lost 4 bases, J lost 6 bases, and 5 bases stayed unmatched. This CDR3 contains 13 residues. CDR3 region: CASSSGQGDGYTF. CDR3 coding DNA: TGTGCCAGCAGCAGCGGACAGGGCGATGGCTACACCTTC.

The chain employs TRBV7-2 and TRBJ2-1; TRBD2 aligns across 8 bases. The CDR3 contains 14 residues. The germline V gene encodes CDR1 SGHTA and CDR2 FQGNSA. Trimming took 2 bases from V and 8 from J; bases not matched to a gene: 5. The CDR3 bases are TGTGCCAGCAGCTTACGATCTAGCGGGCATGAGCAGTTCTTC. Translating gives CASSLRSSGHEQFF.

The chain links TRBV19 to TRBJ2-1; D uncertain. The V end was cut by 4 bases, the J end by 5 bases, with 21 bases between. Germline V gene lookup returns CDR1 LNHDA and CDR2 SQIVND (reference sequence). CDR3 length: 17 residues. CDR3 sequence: CASSKAILGPLDNEQFF. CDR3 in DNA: TGTGCCAGTAGTAAGGCCATTCTTGGGCCATTAGACAATGAGCAGTTCTTC. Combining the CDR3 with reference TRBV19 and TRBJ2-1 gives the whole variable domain DGGITQSPKYLFRKEGQNVTLSCEQNLNHDAMYWYRQDPGQGLRLIYYSQIVNDFQKGDIAEGYSVSREKKESFPLTVTSAQKNPTAFYLCASSKAILGPLDNEQFFGPGTRLTVL.

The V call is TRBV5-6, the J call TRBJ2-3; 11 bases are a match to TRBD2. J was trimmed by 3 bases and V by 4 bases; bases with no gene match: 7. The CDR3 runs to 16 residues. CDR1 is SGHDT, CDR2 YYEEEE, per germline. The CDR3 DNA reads TGTGCCAGCAGCCCTACCCCTAGCGGGAGGACAGATACGCAGTATTTT. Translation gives CASSPTPSGRTDTQYF.

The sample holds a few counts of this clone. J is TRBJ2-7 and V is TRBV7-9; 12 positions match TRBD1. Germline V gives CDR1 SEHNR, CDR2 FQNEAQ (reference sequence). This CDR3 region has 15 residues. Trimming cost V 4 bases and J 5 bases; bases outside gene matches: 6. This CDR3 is CASSWDRGRINEQYF. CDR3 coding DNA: TGTGCCAGCAGCTGGGACAGGGGGCGCATCAACGAGCAGTACTTC.

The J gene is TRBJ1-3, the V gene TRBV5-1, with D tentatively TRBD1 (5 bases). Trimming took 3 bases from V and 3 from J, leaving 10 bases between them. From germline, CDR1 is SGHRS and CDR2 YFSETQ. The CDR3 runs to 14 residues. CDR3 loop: CASSSFQGGNTIYF. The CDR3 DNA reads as TGCGCCAGCAGCTCCTTCCAGGGTGGAAACACCATATATTTT.

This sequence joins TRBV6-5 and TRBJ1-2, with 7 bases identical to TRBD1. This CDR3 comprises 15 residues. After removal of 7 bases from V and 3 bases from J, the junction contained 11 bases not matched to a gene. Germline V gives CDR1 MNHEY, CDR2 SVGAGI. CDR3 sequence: CASTLMPGQDYGYTF. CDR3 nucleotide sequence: TGTGCCAGCACCCTGATGCCTGGACAGGACTATGGCTACACCTTC.

In DNA form, the CDR3 reads TGTGCCAGCAGCCGCACCCTACCCACGTACCAAGAGACCCAGTACTTC. Translated: CASSRTLPTYQETQYF. V gene TRBV3-1 (or the pseudogene TRBV3-2) combines with J gene TRBJ2-5; D is uncertain. Germline V CDR1 and CDR2: LGHDT, YNNKEL (reference sequence). V dropped 4 bases and J dropped 0 bases, with 15 bases sitting between them. The CDR3 contains 16 residues.

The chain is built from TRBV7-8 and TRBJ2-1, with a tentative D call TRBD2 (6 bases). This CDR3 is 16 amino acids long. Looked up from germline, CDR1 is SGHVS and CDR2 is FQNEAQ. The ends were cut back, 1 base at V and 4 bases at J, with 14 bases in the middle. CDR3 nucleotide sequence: TGTGCCAGCAGCTTAGGCTTTAGCGGAACATACAATGAGCAGTTCTTC. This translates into CASSLGFSGTYNEQFF.

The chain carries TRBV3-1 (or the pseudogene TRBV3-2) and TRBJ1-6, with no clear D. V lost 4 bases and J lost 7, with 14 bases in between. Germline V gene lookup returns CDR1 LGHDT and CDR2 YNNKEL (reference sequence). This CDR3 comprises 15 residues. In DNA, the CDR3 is TGTGCCAGCAGCCTTAGCGGGCTGGGGAATTCACCCCTCCACTTT. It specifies CASSLSGLGNSPLHF.

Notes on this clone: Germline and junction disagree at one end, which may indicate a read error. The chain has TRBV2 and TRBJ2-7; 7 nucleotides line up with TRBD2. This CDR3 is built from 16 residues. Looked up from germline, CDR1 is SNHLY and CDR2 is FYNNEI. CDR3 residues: CPSSGGDGVGSYEQYF. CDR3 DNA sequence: TGTCCCAGCAGTGGGGGGGACGGGGTGGGCTCCTACGAGCAGTACTTC.

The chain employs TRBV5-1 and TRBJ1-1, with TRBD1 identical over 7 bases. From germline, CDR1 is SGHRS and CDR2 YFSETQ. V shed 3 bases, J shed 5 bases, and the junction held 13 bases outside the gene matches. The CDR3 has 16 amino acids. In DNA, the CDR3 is TGCGCCAGCAGCTCGGGGGACAGTTCCACCGGGACTGAAGCTTTCTTT. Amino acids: CASSSGDSSTGTEAFF.

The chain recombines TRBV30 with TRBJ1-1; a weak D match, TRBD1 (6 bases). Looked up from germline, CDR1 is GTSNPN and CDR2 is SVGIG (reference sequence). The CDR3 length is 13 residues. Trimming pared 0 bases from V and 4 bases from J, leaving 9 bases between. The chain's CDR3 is CAWSVGASTEAFF. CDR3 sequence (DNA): TGTGCCTGGAGTGTGGGGGCCAGCACTGAAGCTTTCTTT.

The CDR3 reads CASSIAQNLSPLHF. The CDR3 DNA reads TGTGCCAGTAGTATTGCACAGAACCTTTCACCCCTCCACTTT. V and J are TRBV19 and TRBJ1-6; D is ambiguous. Deletions cut 3 bases from V and 9 bases from J, with 12 bases between. Germline V gene data show CDR1 as LNHDA and CDR2 as SQIVND (reference sequence). The CDR3 is 14 residues long.

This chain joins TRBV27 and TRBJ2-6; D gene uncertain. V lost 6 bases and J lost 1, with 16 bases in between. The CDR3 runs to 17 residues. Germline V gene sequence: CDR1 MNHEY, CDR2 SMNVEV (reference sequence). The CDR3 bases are TGTGCCAGCAGCCCCCCCCCACTGGTGTCTGGGGCCAACGTCCTGACTTTC. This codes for CASSPPPLVSGANVLTF.

Here the CDR3 reads CASSPQRGGYGYTF. The CDR3 DNA sequence: TGTGCCAGCTCACCACAGAGAGGTGGCTATGGCTACACCTTC. The V call is TRBV18, the J call TRBJ1-2, with unresolved D. The CDR3 covers 14 residues. The V gene's germline CDR1 is KGHSH and CDR2 LQKENI. The germline V and J ends were trimmed by 1 base and 4 bases, with 10 bases remaining between them.

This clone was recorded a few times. The CDR3 nucleotides read TGTGCCAGCAGCCAAGTGGGTCATAGCGATGAGCAGTTCTTC. As protein: CASSQVGHSDEQFF. The genes are TRBV4-2 and TRBJ2-1; D possibly corresponds to TRBD2 (5 bases). V lost 1 base and J 8 bases, leaving 12 bases between the germline ends. The CDR3 is 14 residues long. Germline CDR1 is LGHNA and CDR2 is YNFKEQ.

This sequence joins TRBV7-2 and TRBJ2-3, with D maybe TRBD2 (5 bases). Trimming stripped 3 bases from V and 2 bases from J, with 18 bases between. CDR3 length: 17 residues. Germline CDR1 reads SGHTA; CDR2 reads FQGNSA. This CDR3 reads CASSFDLTSGSTDTQYF. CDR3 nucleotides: TGTGCCAGCAGCTTCGATCTAACCAGCGGATCCACAGATACGCAGTATTTT. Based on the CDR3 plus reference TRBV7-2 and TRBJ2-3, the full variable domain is GAGVSQSPSNKVTEKGKDVELRCDPISGHTALYWYRQSLGQGLEFLIYFQGNSAPDKSGLPSDRFSAERTGGSVSTLTIQRTQQEDSAVYLCASSFDLTSGSTDTQYFGPGTRLTVL.

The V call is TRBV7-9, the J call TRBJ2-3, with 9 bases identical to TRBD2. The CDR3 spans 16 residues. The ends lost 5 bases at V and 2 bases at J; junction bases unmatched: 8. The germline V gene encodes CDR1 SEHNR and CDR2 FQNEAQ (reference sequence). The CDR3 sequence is CASSNSGGGYTDTQYF. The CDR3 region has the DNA TGTGCCAGCAGCAATAGCGGGGGCGGCTACACAGATACGCAGTATTTT.

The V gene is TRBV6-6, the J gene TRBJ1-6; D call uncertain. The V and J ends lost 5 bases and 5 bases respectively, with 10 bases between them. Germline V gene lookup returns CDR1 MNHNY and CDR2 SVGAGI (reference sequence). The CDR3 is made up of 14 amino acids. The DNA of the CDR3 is TGTGCCAGCAGTCGCGATACGGATAATTCACCCCTCCACTTT. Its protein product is CASSRDTDNSPLHF.

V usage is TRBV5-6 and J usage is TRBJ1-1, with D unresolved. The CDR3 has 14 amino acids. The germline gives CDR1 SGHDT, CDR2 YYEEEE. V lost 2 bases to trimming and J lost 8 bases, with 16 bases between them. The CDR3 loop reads CASSFNSARREAFF. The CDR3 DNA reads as TGTGCCAGCAGCTTCAACTCTGCCCGGAGGGAAGCTTTCTTT.

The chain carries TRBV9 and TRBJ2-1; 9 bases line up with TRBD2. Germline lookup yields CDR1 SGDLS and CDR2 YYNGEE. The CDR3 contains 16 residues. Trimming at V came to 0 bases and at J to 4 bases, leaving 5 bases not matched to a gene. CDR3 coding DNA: TGTGCCAGCAGCGTAGGCGGGAGGGCCGGGTACAATGAGCAGTTCTTC. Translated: CASSVGGRAGYNEQFF.

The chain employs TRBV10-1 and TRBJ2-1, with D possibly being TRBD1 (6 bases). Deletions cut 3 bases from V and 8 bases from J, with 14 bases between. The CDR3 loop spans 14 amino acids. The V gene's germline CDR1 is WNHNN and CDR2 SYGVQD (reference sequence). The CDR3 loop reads CASSEYGQRDEQFF. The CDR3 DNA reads TGCGCCAGCAGTGAATACGGACAGAGGGATGAGCAGTTCTTC.

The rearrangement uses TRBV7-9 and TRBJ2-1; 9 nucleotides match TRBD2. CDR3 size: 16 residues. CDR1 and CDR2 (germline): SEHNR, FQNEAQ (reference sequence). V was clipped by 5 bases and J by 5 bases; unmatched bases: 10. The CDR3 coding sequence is TGTGCCAGCAGCCAAGGTCTGAGACTAGCGGACAATGAGCAGTTCTTC. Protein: CASSQGLRLADNEQFF.

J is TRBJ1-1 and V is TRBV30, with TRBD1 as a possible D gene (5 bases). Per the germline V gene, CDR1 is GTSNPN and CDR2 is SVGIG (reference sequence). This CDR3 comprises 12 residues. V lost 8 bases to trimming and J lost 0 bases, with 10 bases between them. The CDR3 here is CAATVMNTEAFF. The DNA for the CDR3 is TGTGCCGCGACAGTGATGAACACTGAAGCTTTCTTT.

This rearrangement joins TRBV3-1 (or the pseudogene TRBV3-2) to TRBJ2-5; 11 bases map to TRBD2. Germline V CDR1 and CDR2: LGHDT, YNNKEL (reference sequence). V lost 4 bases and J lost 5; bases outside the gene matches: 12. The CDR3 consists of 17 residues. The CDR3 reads CASSPFLAGGPRETQYF. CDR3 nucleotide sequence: TGTGCCAGCAGCCCCTTCTTAGCGGGAGGGCCGCGGGAGACCCAGTACTTC.

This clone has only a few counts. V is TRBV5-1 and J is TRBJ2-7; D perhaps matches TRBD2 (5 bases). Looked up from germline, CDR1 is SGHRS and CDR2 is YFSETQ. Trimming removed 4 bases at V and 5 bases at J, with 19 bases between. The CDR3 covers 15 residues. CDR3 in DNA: TGCGCCAGCAGCAACCTCGGGGTGCCTCCCGACGAGCAGTACTTC. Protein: CASSNLGVPPDEQYF.

This CDR3 is CASSLAAQGFSDTQYF. The DNA of the CDR3 is TGCGCCAGCAGCTTGGCCGCTCAGGGGTTCTCGGATACGCAGTATTTT. V usage is TRBV5-1 and J usage is TRBJ2-3; possible D gene TRBD1, 6 bases. The V and J ends lost 0 bases and 6 bases respectively, with 17 bases between them. This CDR3 has 16 residues. Germline V CDR1 and CDR2: SGHRS, YFSETQ.